This entry features one T cell receptor beta chain sequence. The specificity of this receptor is unknown. Base-call qualities are not available, and no considerably larger clone is one nucleotide away. These data originate in a study of shared clonotypes between healthy human individuals (dated by TCRdb to 2020 to 2021). Turning to the overall study: The cohort comprised a couple of women and a few men aged 18 to 49 years. For each donor, three plates each were used for CD4 naive and CD4 memory, two plates were used for CD8 naive, and one plate was used for CD8 memory. To estimate repertoire size and how much clonotype sharing occurs between individuals, the study deeply sequenced the blood TCR repertoires of five or six healthy adults. Different laboratories and diverse techniques were used to prepare libraries and sequence TCR repertoires, to increase sequencing depth and limit assay-specific biases. Leukapheresis yielded between about 0.94 and 9.5 billion PBMCs per donor. Points the paper makes about the study in general: Sharing across a few donors was observed for around 5% of naive CD4, under 4% of naive CD8, roughly 2.3% of memory CD4, and about 0.4% of memory CD8 clonotypes. Compared with non-shared clonotypes, clonotypes shared by all four sorted-subset donors had higher generation probabilities. Estimated clonotype richness was generally larger for naive than for memory subsets. Incomplete sequencing was indicated by rarefaction of sorted-subset datasets, despite the large sequencing depth. Because the study included only a small number of donors, the genetic and exposure-history diversity represented was limited. Pairwise subsampling led to the expectation that sequencing depth would affect the degree of clonotype sharing among donors. Sampling was restricted to blood, and TCR repertoires in tissues likely differ from the TCR repertoires found in blood.

The CDR3 covers 14 residues, taking in both the cysteine and the phenylalanine. The sequence is cut down to CDR3 DNA, 42 bases in frame from base 1. The CDR1 and CDR2 encoded by the germline V gene (reference sequence) are SEHNR and FQNEAQ. V was cut back by 5 bases and J by 3 bases, leaving a gap of 10 bases between them. TCR CDR3 regions were amplified from genomic DNA by multiplex PCR using the deep immunoSEQ assay. Extracted genomic DNA from each cell subset was distributed evenly across all wells of several immunoSEQ 96-well plates, and each plate was treated as a replicate. For sorted subsets, approximately 210 ng genomic DNA, equal to some 28,000 T cell genomes, was loaded into each replicate PCR. The purified libraries were quantified using a Qubit 3.0 fluorometer, sized with a Bioanalyzer 2100, and then quantified again using the KAPA Library Quantification kit. Every immunoSEQ 96-well plate was sequenced on a dedicated single-read 150-cycle Illumina NextSeq 550 flow cell. The paper's processing steps were these. The immunoSEQ output contained only junctional sequences without quality scores, so filtering could not match that applied to full-length reads. To assign V/J genes and CDR3, sequences were annotated using PyIR, a Python wrapper for IgBLAST v1.9, with IMGT germline references. Reads were filtered out if the reads had weak V/J assignments (E-value above 1e-6), no CDR3, stop codons, out-of-frame junctions, or ambiguous translated residues. V3J clonotypes were defined by identical inferred V gene, J gene, and CDR3 amino acid sequence. Percentage overlap between repertoires was calculated by dividing the number of shared unique clonotypes by the size of the smaller repertoire. Three approaches were used to assess repertoire richness: RTK rarefaction, the Chao1 estimator, and Recon v2.1 estimates of unobserved clonotypes. OLGA was used to compute generation probabilities for all TCRbeta clonotypes that the gDNA method yielded from several donors. TCRdb's version of the immuneACCESS table is confined to in-frame rearrangements and falls short of the full clone set. An unresolved V gene accounts for under half of the shortfall where checked; the remainder is of unknown origin. The V and J calls and clone size come from that table; D and trimming were worked out from the DNA. The sample includes more than 2,000,000 clones, with 80% to 95% observed a single time. About 0.39% of the sample is in the top ten clones.

Healthy HIV-negative adults with no recently reported acute infections or vaccinations were included as donors. Only Caucasian adults living in Nashville, Tennessee, USA were represented among the donors. CD4+ T cells were enriched by magnetic negative selection; naive cells were then positively selected on CD45RA, and the negative fraction formed the memory subset. Blood was obtained by leukapheresis, after which PBMCs were separated by Ficoll-Histopaque density gradient centrifugation and cryopreserved in liquid nitrogen vapor phase. Purity and quantity of every magnetically sorted T cell population were checked by analytical flow cytometry. Each sorted fraction had its genomic DNA isolated and then quantified by UV absorbance on a Nanodrop 2000c.

Specimen: naive CD4+ T cells from PBMCs. The intended sense of this specimen's cell subset or site label: CD45RA+ positively selected. Here the chain combines TRBV7-9 and TRBJ2-2, with the identity of the D gene unclear. The source of this sequence is a young man in good health. Some clones in this sample may be carry-over from other donors' samples. The bases read TGTGCCAGCAGCCAAGCGTCTGACACCGGGGAGCTGTTTTTT. It translates to CASSQASDTGELFF. Joined to the reference TRBV7-9 and TRBJ2-2 proteins, this CDR3 gives the full variable domain: DTGVSQNPRHKITKRGQNVTFRCDPISEHNRLYWYRQTLGQGPEFLTYFQNEAQLEKSRLLSDRFSAERPKGSFSTLEIQRTEQGDSAMYLCASSQASDTGELFFGEGSRLTVL.